The clone carrying this T cell receptor beta chain was seen a few times. Its matching antigen is unknown. RNA extraction was followed by reverse transcription into cDNA, which acted as the sequencing template. The assay was immunoSEQ multiplex PCR, and TCRdb's table has in-frame clones only and misses some. The sample includes around 200,000 clones, over 55% of them seen just once. There are 17 residues in the CDR3. CDR1 and CDR2 (germline): SGHNT, YYREEE (reference sequence). V was clipped by 6 bases and J by 0 bases; unmatched bases: 9. Lesional scalp punch biopsies and peripheral blood came from alopecia areata patients. This entry is derived from a study of CD8+ T cells in alopecia areata. Study summary: The study gave tofacitinib for 6 to 18 months, then 6 months off drug.

Whole-study results and caveats: Scalp sequencing captures resident alphabeta T cells of normal skin too. More clonal than normal scalp was lesional scalp, particularly alopecia totalis/universalis.

Sequencing was performed on CD4+ T cells sorted from blood, taken at week 0. The clonotype was recovered from a human donor with alopecia areata. The V call is TRBV5-4, the J call TRBJ2-1; 10 bases are a match to TRBD2. The CDR3 nucleotides read TGTGCCAGCACCAAAGGACTAGCGGCCAGCTCCTACAATGAGCAGTTCTTC. Translation: CASTKGLAASSYNEQFF.